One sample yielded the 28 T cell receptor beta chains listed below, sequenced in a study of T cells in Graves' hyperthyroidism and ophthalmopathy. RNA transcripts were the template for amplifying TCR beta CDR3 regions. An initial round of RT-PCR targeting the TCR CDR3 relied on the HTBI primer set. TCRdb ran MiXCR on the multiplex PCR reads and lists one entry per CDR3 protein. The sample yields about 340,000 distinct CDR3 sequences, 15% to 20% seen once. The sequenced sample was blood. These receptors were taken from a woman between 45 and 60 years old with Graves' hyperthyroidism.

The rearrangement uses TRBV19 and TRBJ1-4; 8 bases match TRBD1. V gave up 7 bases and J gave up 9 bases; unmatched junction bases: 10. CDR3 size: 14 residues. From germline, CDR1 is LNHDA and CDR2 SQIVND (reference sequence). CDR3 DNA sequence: TGTGCCAGTATCGGCAGGGGGCCGGACAAAAAACTGTTTTTT. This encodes CASIGRGPDKKLFF.

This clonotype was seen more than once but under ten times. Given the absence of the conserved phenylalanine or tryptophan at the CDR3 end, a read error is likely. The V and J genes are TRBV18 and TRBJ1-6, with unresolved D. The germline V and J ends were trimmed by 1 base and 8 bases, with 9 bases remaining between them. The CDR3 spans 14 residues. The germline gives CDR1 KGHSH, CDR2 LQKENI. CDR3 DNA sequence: TGTGCCAGCTCACCACGTGTGGGTGATTCACCCCTCCACCTT. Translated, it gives CASSPRVGDSPLHL.

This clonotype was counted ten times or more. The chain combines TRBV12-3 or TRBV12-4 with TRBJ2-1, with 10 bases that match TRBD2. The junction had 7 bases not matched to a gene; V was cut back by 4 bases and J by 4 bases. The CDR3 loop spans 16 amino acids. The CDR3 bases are TGTGCCAGCAGTTCGGGGAGAGCGGGAGGGTACAATGAGCAGTTCTTC. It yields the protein CASSSGRAGGYNEQFF.

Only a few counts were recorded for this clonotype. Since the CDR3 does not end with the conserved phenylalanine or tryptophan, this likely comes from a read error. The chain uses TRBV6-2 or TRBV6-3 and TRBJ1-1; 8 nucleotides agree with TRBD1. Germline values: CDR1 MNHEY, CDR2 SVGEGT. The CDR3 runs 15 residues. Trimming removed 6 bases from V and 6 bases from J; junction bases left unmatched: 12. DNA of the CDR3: TGTGCCAGCAGACACGGCGGACAGGGCAATTCTGAAGCTTTCCTT. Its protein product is CASRHGGQGNSEAFL.

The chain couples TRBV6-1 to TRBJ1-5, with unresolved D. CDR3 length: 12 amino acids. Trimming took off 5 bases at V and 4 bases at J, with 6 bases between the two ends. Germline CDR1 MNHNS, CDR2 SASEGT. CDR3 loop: CASSSKNQPQHF. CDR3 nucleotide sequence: TGTGCCAGCAGTTCGAAGAATCAGCCCCAGCATTTT.

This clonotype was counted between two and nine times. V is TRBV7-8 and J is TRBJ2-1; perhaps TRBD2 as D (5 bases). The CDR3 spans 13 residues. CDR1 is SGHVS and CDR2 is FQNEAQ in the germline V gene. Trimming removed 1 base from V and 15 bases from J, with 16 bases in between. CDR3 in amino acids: CASSLGPRARGFF. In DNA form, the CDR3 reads TGTGCCAGCAGCTTAGGTCCCCGGGCCCGGGGGTTCTTC.

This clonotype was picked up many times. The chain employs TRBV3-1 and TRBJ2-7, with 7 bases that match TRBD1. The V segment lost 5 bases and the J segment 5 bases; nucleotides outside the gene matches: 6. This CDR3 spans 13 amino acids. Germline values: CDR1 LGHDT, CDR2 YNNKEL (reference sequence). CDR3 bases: TGTGCCAGCAGCTCAAACGGACAGGACGAGCAGTACTTC. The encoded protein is CASSSNGQDEQYF.

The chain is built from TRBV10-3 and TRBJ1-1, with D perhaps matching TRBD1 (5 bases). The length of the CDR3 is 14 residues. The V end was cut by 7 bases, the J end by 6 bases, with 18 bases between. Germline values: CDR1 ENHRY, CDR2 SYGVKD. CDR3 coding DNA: TGTGCCATCATCCGGGGGGGGGGAATCCCTGAAGCTTTCTTT. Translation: CAIIRGGGIPEAFF.

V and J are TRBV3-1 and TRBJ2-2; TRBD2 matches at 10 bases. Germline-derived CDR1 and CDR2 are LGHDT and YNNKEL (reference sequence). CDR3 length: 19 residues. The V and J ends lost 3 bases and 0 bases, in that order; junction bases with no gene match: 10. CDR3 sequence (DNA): TGTGCCAGCAGCCACGGGACAGATAGCGGGAGGTCGAACACCGGGGAGCTGTTTTTT. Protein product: CASSHGTDSGRSNTGELFF.

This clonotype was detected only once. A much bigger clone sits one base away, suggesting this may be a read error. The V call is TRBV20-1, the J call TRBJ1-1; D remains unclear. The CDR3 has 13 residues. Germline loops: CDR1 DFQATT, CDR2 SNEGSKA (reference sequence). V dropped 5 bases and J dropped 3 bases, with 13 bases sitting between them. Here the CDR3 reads CSASEVVDTEAFF. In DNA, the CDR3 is TGCAGTGCTTCGGAAGTCGTCGACACTGAAGCTTTCTTT.

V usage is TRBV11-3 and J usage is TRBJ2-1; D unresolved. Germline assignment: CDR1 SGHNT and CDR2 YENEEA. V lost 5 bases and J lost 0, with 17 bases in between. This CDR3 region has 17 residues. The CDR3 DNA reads TGTGCCAGCAGCCAAGATGGTCAGGAAAGCTCCTACAATGAGCAGTTCTTC. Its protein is CASSQDGQESSYNEQFF.

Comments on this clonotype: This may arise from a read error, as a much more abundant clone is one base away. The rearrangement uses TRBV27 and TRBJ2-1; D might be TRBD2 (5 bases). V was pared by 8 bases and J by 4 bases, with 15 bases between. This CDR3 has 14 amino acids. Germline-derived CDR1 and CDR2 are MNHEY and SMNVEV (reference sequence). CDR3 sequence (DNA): TGTGCCAGCTGGGGAGCGGTAACTTACAATGAGCAGTTCTTC. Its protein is CASWGAVTYNEQFF.

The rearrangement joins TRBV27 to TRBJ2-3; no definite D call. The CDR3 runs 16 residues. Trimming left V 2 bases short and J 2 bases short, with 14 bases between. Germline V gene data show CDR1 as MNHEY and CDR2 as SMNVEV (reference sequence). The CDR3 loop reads CASSLQSIGYTDTQYF. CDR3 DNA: TGTGCCAGCAGTTTACAATCGATCGGTTACACAGATACGCAGTATTTT.

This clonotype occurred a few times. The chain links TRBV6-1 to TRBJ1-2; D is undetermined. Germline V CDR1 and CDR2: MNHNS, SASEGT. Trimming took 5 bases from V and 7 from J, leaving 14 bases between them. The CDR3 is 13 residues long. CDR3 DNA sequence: TGTGCCAGCAGTTCCCGAGGGTGGGGTGGCTACACCTTC. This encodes CASSSRGWGGYTF.

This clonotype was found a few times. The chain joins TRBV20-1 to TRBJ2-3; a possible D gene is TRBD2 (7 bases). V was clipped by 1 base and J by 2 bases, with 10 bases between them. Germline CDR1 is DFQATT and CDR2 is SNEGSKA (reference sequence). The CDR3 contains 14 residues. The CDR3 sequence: CSARAGGHTDTQYF. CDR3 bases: TGCAGTGCTAGAGCGGGGGGACACACAGATACGCAGTATTTT.

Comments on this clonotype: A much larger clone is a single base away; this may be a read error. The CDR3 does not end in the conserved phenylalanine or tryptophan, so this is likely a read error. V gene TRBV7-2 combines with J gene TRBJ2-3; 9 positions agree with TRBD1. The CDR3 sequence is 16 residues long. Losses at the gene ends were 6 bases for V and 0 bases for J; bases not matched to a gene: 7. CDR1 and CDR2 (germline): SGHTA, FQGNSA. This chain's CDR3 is CASRQQGARSTDTQYL. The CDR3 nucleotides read TGTGCCAGCAGGCAACAGGGGGCCCGAAGCACAGATACGCAGTATCTT.

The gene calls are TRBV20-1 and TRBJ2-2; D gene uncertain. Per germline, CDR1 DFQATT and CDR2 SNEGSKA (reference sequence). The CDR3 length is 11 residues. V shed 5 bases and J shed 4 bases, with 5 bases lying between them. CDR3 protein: CSAASTGELFF. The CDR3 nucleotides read TGCAGTGCTGCTAGCACCGGGGAGCTGTTTTTT.

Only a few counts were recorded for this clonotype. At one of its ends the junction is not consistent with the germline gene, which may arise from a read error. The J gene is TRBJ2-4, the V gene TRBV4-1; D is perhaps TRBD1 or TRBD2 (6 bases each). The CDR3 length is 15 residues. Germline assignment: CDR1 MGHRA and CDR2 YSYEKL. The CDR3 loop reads CASSQDGGTPNIQYF. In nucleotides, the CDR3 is TGCGCCAGCAGTCAAGATGGGGGGACACCAAACATTCAGTACTTC.

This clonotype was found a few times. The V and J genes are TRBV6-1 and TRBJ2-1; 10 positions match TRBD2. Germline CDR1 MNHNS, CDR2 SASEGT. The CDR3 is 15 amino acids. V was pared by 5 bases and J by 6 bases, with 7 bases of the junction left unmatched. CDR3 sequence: CASSYQAGGPNEQFF. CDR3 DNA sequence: TGTGCCAGCAGTTATCAAGCGGGGGGGCCCAATGAGCAGTTCTTC.

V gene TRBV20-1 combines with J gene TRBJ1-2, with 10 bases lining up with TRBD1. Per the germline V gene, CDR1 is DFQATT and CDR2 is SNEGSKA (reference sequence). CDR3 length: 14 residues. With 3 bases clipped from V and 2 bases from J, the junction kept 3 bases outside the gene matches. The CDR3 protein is CSASGTGENYGYTF. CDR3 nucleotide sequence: TGCAGTGCTAGCGGGACAGGGGAGAACTATGGCTACACCTTC.

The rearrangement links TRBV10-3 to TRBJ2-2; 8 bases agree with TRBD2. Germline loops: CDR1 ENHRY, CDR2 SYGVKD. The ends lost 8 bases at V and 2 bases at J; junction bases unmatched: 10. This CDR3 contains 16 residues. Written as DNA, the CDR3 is TGTGCCATCGGAACTAGCGGAGCTACAAACACCGGGGAGCTGTTTTTT. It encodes CAIGTSGATNTGELFF.

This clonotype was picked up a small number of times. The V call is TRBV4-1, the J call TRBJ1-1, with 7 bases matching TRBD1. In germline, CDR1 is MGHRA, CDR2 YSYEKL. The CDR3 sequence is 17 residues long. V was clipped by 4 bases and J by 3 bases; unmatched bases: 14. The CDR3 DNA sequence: TGCGCCAGCAGCCCCCACCCCGCCGACAGGGTGTACACTGAAGCTTTCTTT. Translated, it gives CASSPHPADRVYTEAFF.

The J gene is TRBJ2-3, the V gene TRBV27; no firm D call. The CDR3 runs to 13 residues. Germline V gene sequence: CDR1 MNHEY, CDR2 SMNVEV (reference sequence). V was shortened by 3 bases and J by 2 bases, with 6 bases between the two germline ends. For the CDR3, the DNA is TGTGCCAGCAGTTTCTCTACCACAGATACGCAGTATTTT. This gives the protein CASSFSTTDTQYF.

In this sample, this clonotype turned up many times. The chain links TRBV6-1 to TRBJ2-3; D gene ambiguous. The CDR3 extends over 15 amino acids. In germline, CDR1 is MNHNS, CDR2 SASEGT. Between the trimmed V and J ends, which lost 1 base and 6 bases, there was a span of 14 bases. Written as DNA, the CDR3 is TGTGCCAGCAGTGAAGAAGTCAGTAGTTGGGATACGCAGTATTTT. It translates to CASSEEVSSWDTQYF.

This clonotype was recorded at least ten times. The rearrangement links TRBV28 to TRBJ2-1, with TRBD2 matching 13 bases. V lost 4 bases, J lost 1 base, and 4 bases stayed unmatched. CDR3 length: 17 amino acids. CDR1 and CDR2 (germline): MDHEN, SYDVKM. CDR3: CASSYRLAGGSYNEQFF. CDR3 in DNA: TGTGCCAGCAGTTACAGACTAGCGGGAGGATCCTACAATGAGCAGTTCTTC. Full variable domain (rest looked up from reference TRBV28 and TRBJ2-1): DVKVTQSSRYLVKRTGEKVFLECVQDMDHENMFWYRQDPGLGLRLIYFSYDVKMKEKGDIPEGYSVSREKKERFSLILESASTNQTSMYLCASSYRLAGGSYNEQFFGPGTRLTVL.

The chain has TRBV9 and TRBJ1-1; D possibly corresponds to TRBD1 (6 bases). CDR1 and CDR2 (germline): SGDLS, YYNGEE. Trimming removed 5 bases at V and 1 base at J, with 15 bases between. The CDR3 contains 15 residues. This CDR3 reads CASRGGGAENTEAFF. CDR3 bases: TGTGCCAGCAGGGGCGGGGGGGCGGAGAACACTGAAGCTTTCTTT.

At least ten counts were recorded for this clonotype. The CDR3 reads CASSYPGGTGAFF. CDR3 DNA: TGTGCCAGCAGTTATCCAGGGGGAACGGGAGCTTTCTTT. The chain joins TRBV7-2 to TRBJ1-1; 7 nucleotides match TRBD1. CDR1 is SGHTA and CDR2 is FQGNSA in the germline V gene. V gave up 6 bases and J gave up 10 bases; unmatched junction bases: 11. The length of the CDR3 is 13 residues. The complete variable domain, with remaining parts taken from reference TRBV7-2 and TRBJ1-1, reads GAGVSQSPSNKVTEKGKDVELRCDPISGHTALYWYRQSLGQGLEFLIYFQGNSAPDKSGLPSDRFSAERTGGSVSTLTIQRTQQEDSAVYLCASSYPGGTGAFFGQGTRLTVV.

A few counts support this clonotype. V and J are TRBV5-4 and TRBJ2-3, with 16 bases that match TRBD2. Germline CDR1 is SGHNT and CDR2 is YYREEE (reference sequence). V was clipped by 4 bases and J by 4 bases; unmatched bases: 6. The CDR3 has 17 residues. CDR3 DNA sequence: TGTGCCAGCAGCAAGGGACTAGCGGGGGGGGCGGCAGATACGCAGTATTTT. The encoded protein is CASSKGLAGGAADTQYF.